This TCR beta chain was profiled in a study of blood T cell repertoires in COVID-19. Study details: T cells, B-cell-depleted T cells, or PBMCs provided the cDNA or gDNA that served as material.

The germline CDR1 and CDR2 sequences are LGHNA and YNFKEQ. The CDR3 contains 17 residues. V dropped 2 bases and J dropped 1; count of bases not matched to a gene: 8. In the authors' methods: Scientists estimated how many nucleated cells there were by amplifying reference gene primers. Only in-frame clones appear in the TCRdb table, and some are missing; sequencing was by immunoSEQ multiplex PCR. Clonal size and the V and J genes are those of that table, whereas D and trimming came from the DNA. The table has about 120,000 clones, 85% to 90% seen once. The gene calls are TRBV4-2 and TRBJ2-1, with TRBD1 identical over 7 bases. Sample: peripheral blood. The receptor comes from a man older than 75 with acute or convalescent COVID-19. CDR3 loop: CASSQSIPQGSYNEQFF. The CDR3 DNA sequence: TGTGCCAGCAGCCAATCCATCCCACAGGGGTCCTACAATGAGCAGTTCTTC.